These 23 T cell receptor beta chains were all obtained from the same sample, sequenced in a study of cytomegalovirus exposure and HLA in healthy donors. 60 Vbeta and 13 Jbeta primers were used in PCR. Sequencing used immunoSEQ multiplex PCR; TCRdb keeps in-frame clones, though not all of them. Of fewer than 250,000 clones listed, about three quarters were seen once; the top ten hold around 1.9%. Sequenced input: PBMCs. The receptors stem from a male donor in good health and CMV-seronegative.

The CDR3 here is CASSQRSSMDTQYF. The CDR3 DNA reads TGTGCCAGCAGCCAACGGTCCTCGATGGATACGCAGTATTTT. V and J are TRBV14 and TRBJ2-3; D gene uncertain. There are 14 residues in the CDR3. Germline V gene data show CDR1 as SGHDN and CDR2 as FVKESK. V lost 2 bases and J lost 6, with 12 bases in between.

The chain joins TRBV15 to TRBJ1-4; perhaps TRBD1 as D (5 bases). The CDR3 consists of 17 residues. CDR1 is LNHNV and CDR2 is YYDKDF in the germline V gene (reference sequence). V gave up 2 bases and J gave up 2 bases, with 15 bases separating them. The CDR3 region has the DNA TGTGCCACCAGCAGATCCCCCCAGGGAGGCACTAATGAAAAACTGTTTTTT. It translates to CATSRSPQGGTNEKLFF.

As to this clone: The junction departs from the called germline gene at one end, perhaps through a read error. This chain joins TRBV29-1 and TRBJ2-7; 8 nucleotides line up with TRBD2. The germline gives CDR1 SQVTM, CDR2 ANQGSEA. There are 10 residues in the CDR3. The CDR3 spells CSGGDYEQYF. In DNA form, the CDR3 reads TGTTCGGGAGGGGACTACGAGCAGTACTTC.

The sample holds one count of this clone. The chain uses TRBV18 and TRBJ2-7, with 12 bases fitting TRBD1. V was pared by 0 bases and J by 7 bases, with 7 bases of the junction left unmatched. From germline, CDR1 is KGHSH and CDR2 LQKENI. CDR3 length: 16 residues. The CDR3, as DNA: TGTGCCAGCTCACCACCTCCGGGACAGGGGGCGGGGGAGCAGTACTTC. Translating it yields CASSPPPGQGAGEQYF.

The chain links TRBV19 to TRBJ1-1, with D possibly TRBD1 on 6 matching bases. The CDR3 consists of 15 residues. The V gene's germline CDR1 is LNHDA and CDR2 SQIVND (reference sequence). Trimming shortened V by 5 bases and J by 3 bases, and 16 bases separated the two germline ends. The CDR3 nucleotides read TGTGCCAGTAGTTGGCCCGGGGGGGCGCACACTGAAGCTTTCTTT. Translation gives CASSWPGGAHTEAFF. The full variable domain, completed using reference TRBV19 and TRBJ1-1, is DGGITQSPKYLFRKEGQNVTLSCEQNLNHDAMYWYRQDPGQGLRLIYYSQIVNDFQKGDIAEGYSVSREKKESFPLTVTSAQKNPTAFYLCASSWPGGAHTEAFFGQGTRLTVV.

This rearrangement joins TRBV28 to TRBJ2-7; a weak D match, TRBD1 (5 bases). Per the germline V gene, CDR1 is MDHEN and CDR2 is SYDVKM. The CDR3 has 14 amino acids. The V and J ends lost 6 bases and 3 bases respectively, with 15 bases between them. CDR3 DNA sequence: TGTGCCAGCAGGCCCGGACACCGACTCTACGAGCAGTACTTC. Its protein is CASRPGHRLYEQYF.

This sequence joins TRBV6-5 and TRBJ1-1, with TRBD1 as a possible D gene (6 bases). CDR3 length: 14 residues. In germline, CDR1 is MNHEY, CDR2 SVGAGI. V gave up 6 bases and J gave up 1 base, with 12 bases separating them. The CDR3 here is CASRKQGQNTEAFF. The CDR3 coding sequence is TGTGCCAGCAGGAAACAGGGACAGAACACTGAAGCTTTCTTT.

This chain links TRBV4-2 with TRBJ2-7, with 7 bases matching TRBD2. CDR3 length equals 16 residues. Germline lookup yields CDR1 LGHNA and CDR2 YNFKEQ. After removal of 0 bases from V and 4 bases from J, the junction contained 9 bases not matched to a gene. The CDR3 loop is CASSQDEPSGMYEQYF. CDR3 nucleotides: TGTGCCAGCAGCCAAGATGAGCCTAGCGGAATGTACGAGCAGTACTTC.

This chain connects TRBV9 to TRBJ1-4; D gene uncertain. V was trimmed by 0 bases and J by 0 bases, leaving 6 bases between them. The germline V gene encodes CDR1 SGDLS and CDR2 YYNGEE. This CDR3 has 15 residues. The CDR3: CASSVGHPTNEKLFF. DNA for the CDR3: TGTGCCAGCAGCGTAGGACACCCAACTAATGAAAAACTGTTTTTT.

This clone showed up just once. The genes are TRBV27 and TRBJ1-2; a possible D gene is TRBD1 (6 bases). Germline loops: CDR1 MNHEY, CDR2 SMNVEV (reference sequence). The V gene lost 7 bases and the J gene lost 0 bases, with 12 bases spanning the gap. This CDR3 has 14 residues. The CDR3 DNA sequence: TGTGCCAGCACCAAGACAGGAGCTAACTATGGCTACACCTTC. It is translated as CASTKTGANYGYTF.

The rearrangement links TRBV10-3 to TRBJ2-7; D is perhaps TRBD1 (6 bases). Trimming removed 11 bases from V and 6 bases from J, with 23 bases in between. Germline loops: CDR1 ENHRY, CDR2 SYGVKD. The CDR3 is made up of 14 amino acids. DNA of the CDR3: TGTGCCGTCAAAACGGGACAAGCCCACTCCGAGCAGTACTTC. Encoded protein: CAVKTGQAHSEQYF.

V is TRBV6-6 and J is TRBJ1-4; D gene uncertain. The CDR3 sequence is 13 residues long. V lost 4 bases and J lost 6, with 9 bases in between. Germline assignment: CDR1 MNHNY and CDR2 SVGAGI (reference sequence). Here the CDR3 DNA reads TGTGCCAGCAGTTTGGTGGCAGATGAAAAACTGTTTTTT. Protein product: CASSLVADEKLFF.

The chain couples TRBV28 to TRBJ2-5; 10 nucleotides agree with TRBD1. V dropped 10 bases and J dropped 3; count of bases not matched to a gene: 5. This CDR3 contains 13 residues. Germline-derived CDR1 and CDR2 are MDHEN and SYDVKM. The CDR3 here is CAIRDRGKETQYF. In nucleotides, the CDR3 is TGTGCCATCCGGGACAGGGGTAAAGAGACCCAGTACTTC.

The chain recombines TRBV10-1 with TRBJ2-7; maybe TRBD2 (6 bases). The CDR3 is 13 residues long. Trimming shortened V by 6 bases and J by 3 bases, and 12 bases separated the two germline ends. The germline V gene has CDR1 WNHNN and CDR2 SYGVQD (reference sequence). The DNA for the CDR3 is TGCGCCAGCAGAGGGACTTCACTCTACGAGCAGTACTTC. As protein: CASRGTSLYEQYF.

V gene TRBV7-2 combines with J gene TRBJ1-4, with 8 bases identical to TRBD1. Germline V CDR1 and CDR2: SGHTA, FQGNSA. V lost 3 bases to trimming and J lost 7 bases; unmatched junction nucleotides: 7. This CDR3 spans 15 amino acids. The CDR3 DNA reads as TGTGCCAGCAGCTTCGACAGGGGCAGGGGTGAAAAACTGTTTTTT. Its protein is CASSFDRGRGEKLFF.

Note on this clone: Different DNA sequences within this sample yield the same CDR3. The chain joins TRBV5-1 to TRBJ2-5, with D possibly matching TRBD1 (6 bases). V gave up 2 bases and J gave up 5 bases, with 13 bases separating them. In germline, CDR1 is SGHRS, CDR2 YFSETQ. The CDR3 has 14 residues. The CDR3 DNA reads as TGCGCCAGCAGCTTACAGGGCCAGGGGGAGACCCAGTACTTC. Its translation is CASSLQGQGETQYF.

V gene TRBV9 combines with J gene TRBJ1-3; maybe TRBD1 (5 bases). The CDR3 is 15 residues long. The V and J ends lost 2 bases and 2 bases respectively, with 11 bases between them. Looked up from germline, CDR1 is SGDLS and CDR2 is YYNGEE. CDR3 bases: TGTGCCAGCAGCGTTCTCCAGGGTACTGGAAACACCATATATTTT. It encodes CASSVLQGTGNTIYF.

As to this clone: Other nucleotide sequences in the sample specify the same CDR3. The CDR3 here is CASSPLAEQYF. The DNA of the CDR3 is TGTGCCAGCAGCCCATTGGCAGAGCAGTACTTC. V and J are TRBV7-2 and TRBJ2-7; D remains unclear. Deletions cut 5 bases from V and 7 bases from J, with 9 bases between. Looked up from germline, CDR1 is SGHTA and CDR2 is FQGNSA. This CDR3 is built from 11 residues.

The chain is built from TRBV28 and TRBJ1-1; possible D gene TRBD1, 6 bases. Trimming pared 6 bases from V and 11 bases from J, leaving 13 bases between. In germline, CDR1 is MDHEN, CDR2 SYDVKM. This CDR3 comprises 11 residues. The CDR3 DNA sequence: TGTGCCAGCAGGGCGACAGGTTTGGCTTTCTTT. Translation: CASRATGLAFF.

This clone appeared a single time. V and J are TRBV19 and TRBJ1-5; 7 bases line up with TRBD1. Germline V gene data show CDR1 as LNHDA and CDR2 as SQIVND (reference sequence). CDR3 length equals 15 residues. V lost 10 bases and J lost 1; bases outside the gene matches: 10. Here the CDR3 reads CATLPGQWSNQPQHF. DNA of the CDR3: TGTGCCACCCTGCCGGGACAGTGGAGCAATCAGCCCCAGCATTTT.

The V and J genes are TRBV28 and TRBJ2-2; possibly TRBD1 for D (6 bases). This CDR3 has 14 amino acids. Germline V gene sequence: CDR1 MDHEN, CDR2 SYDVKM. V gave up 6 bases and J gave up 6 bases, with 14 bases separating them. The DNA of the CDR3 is TGTGCCAGCAGATTCACAGGGTCCCCCGGGGAGCTGTTTTTT. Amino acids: CASRFTGSPGELFF.

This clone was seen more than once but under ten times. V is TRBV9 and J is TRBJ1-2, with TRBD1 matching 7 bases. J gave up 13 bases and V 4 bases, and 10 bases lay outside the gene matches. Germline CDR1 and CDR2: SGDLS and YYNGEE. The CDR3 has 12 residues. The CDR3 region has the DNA TGTGCCAGCAGCCACAGACAGGGTCGTTCCACCTTC. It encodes CASSHRQGRSTF.

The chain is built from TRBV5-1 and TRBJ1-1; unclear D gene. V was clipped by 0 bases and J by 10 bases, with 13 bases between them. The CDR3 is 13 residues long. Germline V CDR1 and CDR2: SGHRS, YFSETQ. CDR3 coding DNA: TGCGCCAGCAGCTTGGGGGAGGGTGTTGGAGCTTTCTTT. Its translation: CASSLGEGVGAFF.